This T cell receptor beta chain was profiled in a study of blood T cell repertoires in COVID-19. The V gene's germline CDR1 is SGDLS and CDR2 YYNGEE. The CDR3 contains 15 residues. V gave up 4 bases and J gave up 3 bases; unmatched junction bases: 7. TCRdb keeps only in-frame clones here, not all; method: immunoSEQ multiplex PCR. The sample shows about 180,000 clones, about 81% of them seen only once. The chain links TRBV9 to TRBJ1-3; 7 bases match TRBD1. The origin of this receptor is a woman older than 75 with COVID-19, enrolled during active disease. Sequences were obtained from peripheral blood. The CDR3 protein is CASSLDRVGGNTIYF. DNA for the CDR3: TGTGCCAGCAGCCTCGACAGGGTTGGTGGAAACACCATATATTTT.